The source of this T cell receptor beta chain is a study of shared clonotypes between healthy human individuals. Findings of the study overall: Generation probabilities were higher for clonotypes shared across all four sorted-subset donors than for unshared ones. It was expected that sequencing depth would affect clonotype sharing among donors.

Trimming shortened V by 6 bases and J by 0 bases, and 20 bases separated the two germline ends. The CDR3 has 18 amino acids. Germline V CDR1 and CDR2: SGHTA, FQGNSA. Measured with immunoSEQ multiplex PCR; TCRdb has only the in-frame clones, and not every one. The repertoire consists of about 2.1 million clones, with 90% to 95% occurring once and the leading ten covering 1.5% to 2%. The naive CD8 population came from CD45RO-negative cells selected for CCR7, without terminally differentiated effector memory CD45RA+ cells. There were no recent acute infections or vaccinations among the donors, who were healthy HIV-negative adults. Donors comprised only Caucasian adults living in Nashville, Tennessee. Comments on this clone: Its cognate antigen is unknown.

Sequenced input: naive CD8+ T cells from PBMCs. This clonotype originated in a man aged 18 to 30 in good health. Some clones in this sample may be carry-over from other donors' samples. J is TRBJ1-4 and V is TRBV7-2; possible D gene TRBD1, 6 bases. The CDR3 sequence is CASRMGAGGPPTNEKLFF. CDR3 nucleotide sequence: TGTGCCAGCAGGATGGGGGCTGGGGGGCCCCCAACTAATGAAAAACTGTTTTTT.